Listed here is a single TCR beta chain. Every donor was a Caucasian adult from Nashville, Tennessee. These data are taken from a study of shared clonotypes between healthy human individuals. Produced via immunoSEQ multiplex PCR; TCRdb's table is partial and in-frame only. The data show hundreds of thousands of clones, 72% seen once. This TCR derives from a woman younger than 45 in good health. Sequenced sample: memory CD4+ T cells sorted from blood. The sample's subset: CD45RA-negative fraction.

The CDR3 is CASSFSGANTGELFF. CDR3 DNA sequence: TGCGCCAGCAGCTTTTCGGGAGCGAACACCGGGGAGCTGTTTTTT. The chain combines TRBV5-1 with TRBJ2-2, with a tentative D call TRBD2 (6 bases). Trimming shortened V by 2 bases and J by 0 bases, and 8 bases separated the two germline ends. The CDR3 has 15 amino acids. From germline, CDR1 is SGHRS and CDR2 YFSETQ.